This TCR beta chain was found in a study of blood T cell repertoires in COVID-19. The CDR3 runs 15 residues. From germline, CDR1 is PRHDT and CDR2 FYEKMQ (reference sequence). Original processing notes: Amplification with reference gene primers provided the estimates of nucleated cell counts. Libraries were prepared by immunoSEQ multiplex PCR; TCRdb keeps only in-frame clonotypes and omits some of them. V, J and clone size were drawn from that table, and D and trimming were deduced from the DNA. This sample carries 200,000 or so clones, roughly 80% of them seen once, and the ten largest clones take roughly 6.1%. Regarding this clone: One end of the junction does not line up with germline, which may come from a read error.

The rearrangement uses TRBV13 and TRBJ2-1; 11 bases line up with TRBD2. The sequenced sample was peripheral blood. The receptor was derived from a woman aged 40 to 49 with acute or convalescent COVID-19. The CDR3 spells CASTLAGGSYNEQFF. The CDR3 DNA is TGTGCCAGCACCTTAGCGGGAGGGTCCTACAATGAGCAGTTCTTC.